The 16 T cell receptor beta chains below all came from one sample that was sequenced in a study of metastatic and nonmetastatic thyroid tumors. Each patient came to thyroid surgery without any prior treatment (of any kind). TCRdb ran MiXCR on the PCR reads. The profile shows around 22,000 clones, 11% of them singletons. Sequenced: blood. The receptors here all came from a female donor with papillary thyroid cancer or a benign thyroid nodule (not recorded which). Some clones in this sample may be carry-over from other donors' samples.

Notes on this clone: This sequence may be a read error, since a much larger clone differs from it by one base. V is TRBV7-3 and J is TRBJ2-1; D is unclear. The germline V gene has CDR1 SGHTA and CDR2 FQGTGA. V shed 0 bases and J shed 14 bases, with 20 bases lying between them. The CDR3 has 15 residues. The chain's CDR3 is CASSLTGNVSPDKFF. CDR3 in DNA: TGTGCCAGCAGCTTAACGGGCAATGTGTCTCCCGATAAGTTCTTC.

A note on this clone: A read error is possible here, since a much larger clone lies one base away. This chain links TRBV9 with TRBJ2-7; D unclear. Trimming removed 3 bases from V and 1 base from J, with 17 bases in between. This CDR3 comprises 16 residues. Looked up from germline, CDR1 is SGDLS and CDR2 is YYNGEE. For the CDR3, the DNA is TGTGCCAGCAGCGCCTCAGCCTGGACCGATTCCTACGAGCAGTACTTC. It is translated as CASSASAWTDSYEQYF.

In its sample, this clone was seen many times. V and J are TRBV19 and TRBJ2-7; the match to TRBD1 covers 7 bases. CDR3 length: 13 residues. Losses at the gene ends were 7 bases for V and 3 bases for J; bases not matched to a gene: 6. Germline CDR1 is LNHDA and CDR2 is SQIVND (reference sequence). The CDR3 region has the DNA TGTGCCAGTAAGGGGGCCTTAGACTACGAGCAGTACTTC. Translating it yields CASKGALDYEQYF.

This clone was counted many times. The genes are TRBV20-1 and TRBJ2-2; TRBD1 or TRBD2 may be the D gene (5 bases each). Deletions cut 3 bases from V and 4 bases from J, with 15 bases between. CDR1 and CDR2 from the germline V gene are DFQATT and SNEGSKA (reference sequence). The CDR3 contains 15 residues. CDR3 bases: TGCAGTGCTAGTATATCCGGGGACCCCACCGGGGAGCTGTTTTTT. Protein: CSASISGDPTGELFF.

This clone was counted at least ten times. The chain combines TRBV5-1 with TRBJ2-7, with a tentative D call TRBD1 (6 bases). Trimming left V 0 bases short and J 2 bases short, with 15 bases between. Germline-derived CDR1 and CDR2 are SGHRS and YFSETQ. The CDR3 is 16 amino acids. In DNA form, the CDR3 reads TGCGCCAGCAGCTTGGCCCCAGGGGCGGAGGCCTACGAGCAGTACTTC. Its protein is CASSLAPGAEAYEQYF.

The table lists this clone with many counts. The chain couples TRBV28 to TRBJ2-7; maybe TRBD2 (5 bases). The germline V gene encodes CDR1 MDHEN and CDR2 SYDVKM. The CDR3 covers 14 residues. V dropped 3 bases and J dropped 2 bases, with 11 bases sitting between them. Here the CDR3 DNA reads TGTGCCAGCAGTTTTTCGGGAAATACCTACGAGCAGTACTTC. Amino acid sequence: CASSFSGNTYEQYF.

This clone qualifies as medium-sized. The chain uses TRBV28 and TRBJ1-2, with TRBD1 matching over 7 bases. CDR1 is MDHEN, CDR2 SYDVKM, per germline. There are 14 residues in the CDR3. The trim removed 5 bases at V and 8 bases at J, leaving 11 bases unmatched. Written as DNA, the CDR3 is TGTGCCAGCAGTCCAACGACAGGGACGACGGGCTACACCTTC. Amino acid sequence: CASSPTTGTTGYTF.

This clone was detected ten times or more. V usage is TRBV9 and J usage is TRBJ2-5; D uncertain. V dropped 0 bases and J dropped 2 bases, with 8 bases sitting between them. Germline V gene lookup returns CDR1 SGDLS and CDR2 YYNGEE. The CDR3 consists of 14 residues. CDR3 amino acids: CASSVDGKQETQYF. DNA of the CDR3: TGTGCCAGCAGCGTAGATGGCAAACAAGAGACCCAGTACTTC.

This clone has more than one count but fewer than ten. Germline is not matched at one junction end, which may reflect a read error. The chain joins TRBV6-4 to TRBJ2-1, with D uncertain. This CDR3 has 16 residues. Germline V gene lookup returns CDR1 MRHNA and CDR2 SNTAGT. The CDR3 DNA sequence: TGTGCCAGAAGTGAGCTTGGCCAGTCGGAGCGCAATGAGCAGTTCTTC. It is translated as CARSELGQSERNEQFF.

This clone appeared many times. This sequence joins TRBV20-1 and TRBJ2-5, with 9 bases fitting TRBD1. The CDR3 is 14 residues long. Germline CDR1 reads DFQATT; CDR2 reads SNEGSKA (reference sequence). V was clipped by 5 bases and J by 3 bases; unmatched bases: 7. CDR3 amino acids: CSAPKDRGKETQYF. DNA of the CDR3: TGCAGTGCTCCAAAGGACAGGGGCAAAGAGACCCAGTACTTC.

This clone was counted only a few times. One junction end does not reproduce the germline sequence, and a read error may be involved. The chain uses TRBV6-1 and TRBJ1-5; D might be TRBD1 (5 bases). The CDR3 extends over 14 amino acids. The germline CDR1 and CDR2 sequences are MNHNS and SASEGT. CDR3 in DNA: TGTGCCAGCAGTGAACGGGTCGGGGGTCAGCCCAAGTATTTT. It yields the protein CASSERVGGQPKYF.

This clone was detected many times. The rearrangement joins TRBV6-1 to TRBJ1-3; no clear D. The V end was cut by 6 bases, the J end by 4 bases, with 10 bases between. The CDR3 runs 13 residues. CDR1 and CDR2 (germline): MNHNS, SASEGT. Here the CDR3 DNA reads TGTGCCAGCAGCCCTAGAGGGGGAAACACCATATATTTT. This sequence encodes CASSPRGGNTIYF.

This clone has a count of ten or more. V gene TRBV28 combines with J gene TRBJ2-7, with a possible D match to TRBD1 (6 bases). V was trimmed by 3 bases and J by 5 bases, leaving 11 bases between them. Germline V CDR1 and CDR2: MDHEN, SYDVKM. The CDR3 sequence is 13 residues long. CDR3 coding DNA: TGTGCCAGCAGTTTTTCCAGGGGCCACGAGCAGTACTTC. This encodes CASSFSRGHEQYF.

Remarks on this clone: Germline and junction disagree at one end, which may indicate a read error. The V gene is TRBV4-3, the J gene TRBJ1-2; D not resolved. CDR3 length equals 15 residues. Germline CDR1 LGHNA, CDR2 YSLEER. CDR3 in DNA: TGCGCCTGCAGCCGGGATGGGTGGGTGGACTATGGCTACACCTTC. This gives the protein CACSRDGWVDYGYTF.

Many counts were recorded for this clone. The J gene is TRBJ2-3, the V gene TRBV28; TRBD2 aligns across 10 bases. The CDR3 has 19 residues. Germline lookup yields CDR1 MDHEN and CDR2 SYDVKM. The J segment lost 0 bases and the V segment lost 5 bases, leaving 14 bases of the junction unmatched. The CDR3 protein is CASSPSRPWTSGSTDTQYF. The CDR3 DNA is TGTGCCAGCAGTCCATCCCGCCCTTGGACTAGCGGAAGCACAGATACGCAGTATTTT.

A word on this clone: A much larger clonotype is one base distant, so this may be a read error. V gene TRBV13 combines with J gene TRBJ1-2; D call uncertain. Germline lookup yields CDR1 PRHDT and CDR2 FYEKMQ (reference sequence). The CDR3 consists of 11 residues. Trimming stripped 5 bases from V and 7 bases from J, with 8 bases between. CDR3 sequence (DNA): TGTGCCAGCAGCCGCGCTGGTGGCTACACCTTC. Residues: CASSRAGGYTF.